A selection of T cell receptor beta chains follows, all from one sample in a study of Graves' ophthalmopathy and Graves' hyperthyroidism. TCRdb independently ran MiXCR on the multiplex PCR reads; one entry per CDR3 protein. The sample shows about 620,000 distinct CDR3 sequences, 22% of them seen only once. The sample taken for sequencing was peripheral blood. The receptors shown here come from a woman younger than 35 with stable Graves' hyperthyroidism. Some clones in this sample may be carry-over from other donors' samples. Each CDR3 is given with its conserved first and last residue. The D gene is left open where the match is weak. Clone size appears in some rows only: once, few, many, or a class for an expanded clone.

J gene: TRBJ1-5
D gene: -
clone size: many
V gene: TRBV20-1
CDR3 DNA: TGCAGTGCTAGAACAGGGCATCTTAGCAATCAGCCCCAGCATTTT
CDR3 protein: CSARTGHLSNQPQHF

J gene: TRBJ1-5
D gene: -
clone size: -
V gene: TRBV30
CDR3 DNA: TGTGCCTGGAGTACATCAGAGGCTCAGCCCCAGCATTTT
CDR3 protein: CAWSTSEAQPQHF

J gene: TRBJ1-1
D gene: -
clone size: -
V gene: TRBV6-5
CDR3 DNA: TGTGCCAGCAGTTACTCCCAGGAGGGGACTGAAGCTTTCTTT
CDR3 protein: CASSYSQEGTEAFF

J gene: TRBJ1-2
D gene: -
clone size: -
V gene: TRBV12-3/TRBV12-4
CDR3 DNA: TGTGCCAGCAGCCTGGCGGGACGCCACTATGGCTACACCTTC
CDR3 protein: CASSLAGRHYGYTF

J gene: TRBJ2-7
D gene: -
clone size: -
V gene: TRBV20-1
CDR3 DNA: TGCAGTGCTAGAGTCGGACGTCCCTCATCCGAGCAGTACTTC
CDR3 protein: CSARVGRPSSEQYF

J gene: TRBJ2-2
D gene: -
clone size: many
V gene: TRBV5-1
CDR3 DNA: TGCGCCAGCAGCTTGTCGGCTTCGAACACCGGGGAGCTGTTTTTT
CDR3 protein: CASSLSASNTGELFF

J gene: TRBJ1-6
D gene: -
clone size: -
V gene: TRBV28
CDR3 DNA: TGTGCCAGCAGCTGGGAAGGAGGTAATTCACCCCTCCACTTT
CDR3 protein: CASSWEGGNSPLHF

J gene: TRBJ2-5
D gene: -
clone size: -
V gene: TRBV6-2/TRBV6-3
CDR3 DNA: TGTGCCAGCAGGAAGGTGGATCTAGAGACCCAGTACTTC
CDR3 protein: CASRKVDLETQYF

J gene: TRBJ1-1
D gene: TRBD1
clone size: many
V gene: TRBV4-2
CDR3 DNA: TGTGCCAGCAGCCAAGGGGACAGACAAATGAACACTGAAGCTTTCTTT
CDR3 protein: CASSQGDRQMNTEAFF

J gene: TRBJ2-7
D gene: -
clone size: many
V gene: TRBV20-1
CDR3 DNA: TGCAGTGCTAGAGACCCCAGCTCCTCCTACGAGCAGTACTTC
CDR3 protein: CSARDPSSSYEQYF

J gene: TRBJ1-2
D gene: -
clone size: few
V gene: TRBV4-2
CDR3 DNA: TGTGCCAGCAGCCAAGAACAGGACGGAGTTCTGTACTATGGCTACACCTTC
CDR3 protein: CASSQEQDGVLYYGYTF

J gene: TRBJ1-2
D gene: -
clone size: -
V gene: TRBV9
CDR3 DNA: TGTGCCAGCAACGCGGAGGGAGGTGCTGGCTACACCTTC
CDR3 protein: CASNAEGGAGYTF

J gene: TRBJ2-2
D gene: -
clone size: many
V gene: TRBV29-1
CDR3 DNA: TGCAGCGTGCGGGGTGCCGCGAACACCGGGGAGCTGTTTTTT
CDR3 protein: CSVRGAANTGELFF

J gene: TRBJ2-7
D gene: TRBD2
clone size: many
V gene: TRBV7-9
CDR3 DNA: TGTGCCAGCAGCCCGCCGGGGGGGCCCCACGAGCAGTACTTC
CDR3 protein: CASSPPGGPHEQYF

J gene: TRBJ2-7
D gene: -
clone size: few
V gene: TRBV4-1
CDR3 DNA: TGCGCCAGCAGCCCCCGACGGACTGAAAACTCCTACGAGCAGTACTTC
CDR3 protein: CASSPRRTENSYEQYF

J gene: TRBJ2-7
D gene: -
clone size: -
V gene: TRBV28
CDR3 DNA: TGTGCCAGCAGTTGGGGTGGCTTGGAGTACTTC
CDR3 protein: CASSWGGLEYF

J gene: TRBJ2-5
D gene: -
clone size: many
V gene: TRBV13
CDR3 DNA: TGTGCCAGCAGCTTTAGCGGTCGTCGTGGCGAGACCCAGTACTTC
CDR3 protein: CASSFSGRRGETQYF

J gene: TRBJ1-2
D gene: -
clone size: -
V gene: TRBV6-1
CDR3 DNA: TGTGCCAGCAGCAGTAATCGGGGGAACTATGGCTACACCTTC
CDR3 protein: CASSSNRGNYGYTF

J gene: TRBJ1-2
D gene: -
clone size: many
V gene: TRBV6-5
CDR3 DNA: TGTGCCAGCAGCCCCCAGAAGTCCTATGGCTACACCTTC
CDR3 protein: CASSPQKSYGYTF

J gene: TRBJ1-5
D gene: -
clone size: -
V gene: TRBV12-3/TRBV12-4
CDR3 DNA: TGTGCCAGCAGTGCTATGGGGGATCAGCCCCAGCATTTT
CDR3 protein: CASSAMGDQPQHF

J gene: TRBJ1-2
D gene: TRBD1
clone size: -
V gene: TRBV6-1
CDR3 DNA: TGTGCCAGCAGTGACGTGGGACAGATAGGACTATCTGGCTTCACCTTC
CDR3 protein: CASSDVGQIGLSGFTF

J gene: TRBJ2-7
D gene: -
clone size: -
V gene: TRBV12-3/TRBV12-4
CDR3 DNA: TGTGCCAGCAGAACCTGGGTGGGGGGCAGGTCCTACGAGCAGTACTTC
CDR3 protein: CASRTWVGGRSYEQYF

J gene: TRBJ2-5
D gene: TRBD1
clone size: many
V gene: TRBV24-1
CDR3 DNA: TGTGCCACCAGTGATACAGGGGGCGCAGAGACCCAGTACTTC
CDR3 protein: CATSDTGGAETQYF

J gene: TRBJ2-5
D gene: TRBD1
clone size: many
V gene: TRBV9
CDR3 DNA: TGTGCCAGCAGCGTGGACAGGGGTGGGGGAGAGACCCAGTACTTC
CDR3 protein: CASSVDRGGGETQYF

J gene: TRBJ2-7
D gene: -
clone size: -
V gene: TRBV25-1
CDR3 DNA: TGTGCCAGTGGTAGCAAGGACTCCTACGAGCAGTACTTC
CDR3 protein: CASGSKDSYEQYF

J gene: TRBJ2-2
D gene: -
clone size: -
V gene: TRBV29-1
CDR3 DNA: TGCAGCGTTGATTCGAAGAACACCGGGGAGCTGTTTTTT
CDR3 protein: CSVDSKNTGELFF

J gene: TRBJ2-2
D gene: TRBD1
clone size: -
V gene: TRBV12-3/TRBV12-4
CDR3 DNA: TGTGCCAGCAGCCGACGGACAGGGAGTGGGACCGGGGAGCTGTTTTTT
CDR3 protein: CASSRRTGSGTGELFF

J gene: TRBJ2-7
D gene: TRBD2
clone size: many
V gene: TRBV29-1
CDR3 DNA: TGCAGCGTGTACGATTTTGGACTAGCGGGAATTGAGCAGTACTTC
CDR3 protein: CSVYDFGLAGIEQYF

J gene: TRBJ1-2
D gene: -
clone size: few
V gene: TRBV13
CDR3 DNA: TGTGCCAGCAGCTTAGCGGCCTCCCACGGCTACACCTTC
CDR3 protein: CASSLAASHGYTF

J gene: TRBJ1-1
D gene: -
clone size: many
V gene: TRBV5-1
CDR3 DNA: TGCGCCAGCAGCTTGTATGGCACTCAGAACTCTGAAGCTTTCTTT
CDR3 protein: CASSLYGTQNSEAFF

J gene: TRBJ1-6
D gene: -
clone size: -
V gene: TRBV12-3/TRBV12-4
CDR3 DNA: TGTGCCAGCAGTGAAGCAACGGAATCACCCCTCCACTTT
CDR3 protein: CASSEATESPLHF

J gene: TRBJ1-5
D gene: -
clone size: many
V gene: TRBV14
CDR3 DNA: TGTGCCAGCAGCCAAGGGAGCGGGGGCCAGCATTTT
CDR3 protein: CASSQGSGGQHF

J gene: TRBJ2-6
D gene: TRBD1
clone size: few
V gene: TRBV28
CDR3 DNA: TGTGCCAGCAGTTTCAGACCACACTTCGGGACAGGGGAGGTGGCCAACGTCCTGACTTTC
CDR3 protein: CASSFRPHFGTGEVANVLTF

J gene: TRBJ2-7
D gene: TRBD2
clone size: many
V gene: TRBV28
CDR3 DNA: TGTGCCAGCACTAGCGGGAGGACCTACGAGCAGTACTTC
CDR3 protein: CASTSGRTYEQYF

J gene: TRBJ2-3
D gene: -
clone size: many
V gene: TRBV6-1
CDR3 DNA: TGTGCCAGCAGGGAACAGTACTGGGGCACAGATACGCAGTATTTT
CDR3 protein: CASREQYWGTDTQYF

J gene: TRBJ2-7
D gene: TRBD2
clone size: many
V gene: TRBV5-1
CDR3 DNA: TGCGCCAGCAGCCCCAGCGGGAGGGTTTCCTACGAGCAGTACTTC
CDR3 protein: CASSPSGRVSYEQYF

J gene: TRBJ2-2
D gene: TRBD1
clone size: many
V gene: TRBV5-1
CDR3 DNA: TGCGCCAGCTGCTGGGACAGCAACACCGGGGAGCTGTTTTTT
CDR3 protein: CASCWDSNTGELFF

J gene: TRBJ1-1
D gene: -
clone size: many
V gene: TRBV15
CDR3 DNA: TGTGCCACAGTCTCAGCTAACACTGAAGCTTTCTTT
CDR3 protein: CATVSANTEAFF

J gene: TRBJ2-2
D gene: -
clone size: -
V gene: TRBV19
CDR3 DNA: TGTGCCAGTAGTATCAATAGGGCCAGTCCCGGGGAGCTGTTTTTT
CDR3 protein: CASSINRASPGELFF

J gene: TRBJ2-2
D gene: TRBD2
clone size: many
V gene: TRBV12-3/TRBV12-4
CDR3 DNA: TGTGCCAGCAGTTTAGTAACTAGCGGGAAAGTCGGGGAGCTGTTTTTT
CDR3 protein: CASSLVTSGKVGELFF

J gene: TRBJ1-6
D gene: -
clone size: many
V gene: TRBV6-2/TRBV6-3
CDR3 DNA: TGTGCCAGCACCTGGGCGAGGATGGGGAATTCACCCCTCCACTTT
CDR3 protein: CASTWARMGNSPLHF

J gene: TRBJ1-2
D gene: -
clone size: -
V gene: TRBV25-1
CDR3 DNA: TGTGCCAGCAGTGACCCCCGGCAGGGAAGCTACACCTTC
CDR3 protein: CASSDPRQGSYTF

J gene: TRBJ2-5
D gene: -
clone size: -
V gene: TRBV25-1
CDR3 DNA: TGTGCCAGCAGTGAATTTGGGGGCACGGAGACCCAGTACTTC
CDR3 protein: CASSEFGGTETQYF